This record concerns one T cell receptor (beta chain) sequence. Its antigen is as yet unknown. The data belong to a study of cytomegalovirus exposure and HLA in healthy donors. PCR used 60 Vbeta primers and 13 Jbeta primers. Produced via immunoSEQ multiplex PCR; TCRdb's table is partial and in-frame only. Here the sample spans under 85,000 clones, under 85% being singletons. Study-level findings and limits: The sole available immune exposure information was CMV serostatus. It is likely that the observed cluster of highly shared sequence variants was a sequencing artifact.

CDR1 is LGHNA, CDR2 YNFKEQ, per germline. This CDR3 comprises 18 residues. The V gene end was trimmed by 2 bases and the J gene end by 6 bases; junction bases not matched to a gene: 12. Sequenced sample: PBMCs. J is TRBJ2-1 and V is TRBV4-2; 11 positions agree with TRBD2. This receptor was obtained from a middle-aged woman in good health and CMV-seropositive. The CDR3 region is CASSQNLLAGVGSNEQFF. CDR3 DNA: TGTGCCAGCAGCCAAAATTTACTAGCGGGAGTAGGTAGCAATGAGCAGTTCTTC.